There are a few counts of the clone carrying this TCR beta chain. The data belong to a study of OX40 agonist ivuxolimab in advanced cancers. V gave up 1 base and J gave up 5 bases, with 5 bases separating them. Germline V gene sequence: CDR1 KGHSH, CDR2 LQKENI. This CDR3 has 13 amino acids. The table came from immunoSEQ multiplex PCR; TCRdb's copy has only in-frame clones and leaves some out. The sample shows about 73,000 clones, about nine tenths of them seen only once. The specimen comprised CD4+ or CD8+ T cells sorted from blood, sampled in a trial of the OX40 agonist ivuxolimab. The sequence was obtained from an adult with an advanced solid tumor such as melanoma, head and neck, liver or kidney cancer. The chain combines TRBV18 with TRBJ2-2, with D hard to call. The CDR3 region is CASSPLPTGELFF. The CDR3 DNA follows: TGTGCCAGCTCACCACTGCCAACCGGGGAGCTGTTTTTT.